The rows below give T cell receptor beta chains drawn from one sample of a study of blood T cell repertoires in COVID-19. Sequencing used immunoSEQ multiplex PCR; TCRdb keeps in-frame clones, though not all of them. The sample has around 150,000 clones, roughly 80% seen once; the top ten hold 2.8%. The sequenced sample consisted of peripheral blood. The receptor set was obtained from a man between 65 and 79 years old with acute or convalescent COVID-19. Both conserved end residues are part of each CDR3.

TRBV15	TRBJ2-5	CATRRDRVFQETQYF
TRBV24-1	TRBJ1-6	CATSTDNSPLHF
TRBV4-1	TRBJ2-3	CASSQDSSGGGAKDTQYF
TRBV5-8	TRBJ2-7	CASSLGLAVAKEQYF
TRBV6-5	TRBJ1-2	CASSYLTGTYGYTF
TRBV21-1	TRBJ2-7	CASSKDGKGRGFEQYF
TRBV5-4	TRBJ1-1	CASSRGDRENTEAFF
TRBV7-2	TRBJ2-3	CASSQAVSTDTQYF
TRBV10-2	TRBJ2-3	CASRGVSTDTQYF
TRBV2	TRBJ1-2	CASSENRANGYTF
TRBV18	TRBJ1-5	CASSANRELYQPQHF
TRBV9	TRBJ1-2	CASSDRVYGYTF
TRBV7-2	TRBJ1-6	CASSLGQGRTPLHF
TRBV28	TRBJ2-3	CASSRGRADTQYF
TRBV21-1	TRBJ2-1	CASSPRDRDNEQFF
TRBV6-1	TRBJ2-7	CASSEAGGAYEQYF
TRBV2	TRBJ2-7	CASRGHEQYF
TRBV2	TRBJ1-5	CASSETGGGNQPQHF
TRBV18	TRBJ1-2	CASSPRTGGFGYGYTF
TRBV7-2	TRBJ2-1	CASSLTAGGPYNEQFF
TRBV24-1	TRBJ2-1	CATSDFGQVSYNEQFF
TRBV19	TRBJ2-7	CASSIDFARYEQYF
TRBV11-2	TRBJ1-1	CASSGQGDTEAFF
TRBV5-1	TRBJ1-1	CASSASTGNTEAFF
TRBV24-1	TRBJ1-2	CATSDLGQGADGYTF
TRBV24-1	TRBJ1-3	CATSDSRGSGNTIYF
TRBV19	TRBJ1-4	CASSEIRRWEKLFF
TRBV10-3	TRBJ2-3	CAISFGTSGGYGTQYF
TRBV15	TRBJ1-3	CATSSLVQDTIYF
TRBV6-1	TRBJ2-1	CASSGLAGFPGNEQFF
TRBV2	TRBJ1-1	CASSDRENTEAFF